This TCR beta chain originates from a study of blood T cell repertoires in COVID-19. Looking at the study overall: Samples came from the United States, Italy and Spain, spanning acute and convalescent COVID-19. Sample material is recorded as cDNA or gDNA derived from T cells, B-cell-depleted T cells, or PBMCs.

Original handling: Estimation of nucleated cell counts relied on the amplification of reference gene primers. Produced via immunoSEQ multiplex PCR; TCRdb's table is partial and in-frame only. V and J calls and clone size are copied from that table; D and trimming were computed from the DNA. The sample has roughly 150,000 clones, around 82% seen once. V shed 0 bases and J shed 9 bases, with 14 bases lying between them. Germline loops: CDR1 LGHDT, CDR2 YNNKEL (reference sequence). This CDR3 has 14 residues. The rearrangement uses TRBV3-1 (or the pseudogene TRBV3-2) and TRBJ1-1; D gene uncertain. Sequencing was performed on peripheral blood. This TCR was sampled from a human donor in a cohort sampled during active COVID-19. CDR3 amino acids: CASSQDMVARKAFF. The CDR3 region has the DNA TGTGCCAGCAGCCAAGATATGGTAGCGAGAAAAGCTTTCTTT.